Below are 25 T cell receptor beta chains sequenced from a single sample in a study of T cell responses to AZD1222 COVID-19 vaccine. Sequenced by immunoSEQ multiplex PCR; TCRdb stores in-frame clones only, minus some. The repertoire holds some 150,000 clones, with roughly 88% as singletons. The sequenced sample was peripheral blood, obtained 28 days after the second dose of the MenACWY control vaccine. These receptors were collected from an adult who received the MenACWY meningococcal vaccine as a control.

The rearrangement links TRBV7-2 to TRBJ2-1; 8 positions match TRBD2. CDR3 length: 15 residues. Per germline, CDR1 SGHTA and CDR2 FQGNSA. The ends lost 5 bases at V and 4 bases at J; junction bases unmatched: 7. The CDR3 region has the DNA TGTGCCAGCAGCCCAATGGCGGGAGGATACAATGAGCAGTTCTTC. Its protein is CASSPMAGGYNEQFF.

This clone was counted once. The chain carries TRBV7-2 and TRBJ2-2, with 11 bases identical to TRBD2. V gave up 2 bases and J gave up 6 bases; unmatched junction bases: 8. The germline gives CDR1 SGHTA, CDR2 FQGNSA. There are 17 residues in the CDR3. Here the CDR3 reads CASSLFTSGSSPGELFF. The CDR3, as DNA: TGTGCCAGCAGCTTATTTACTAGCGGGAGTAGTCCCGGGGAGCTGTTTTTT.

This clone was seen more than once but under ten times. V usage is TRBV3-1 (or the pseudogene TRBV3-2) and J usage is TRBJ1-2; 9 bases match TRBD1. Germline V gene data show CDR1 as LGHDT and CDR2 as YNNKEL (reference sequence). CDR3 length equals 13 residues. V dropped 7 bases and J dropped 8; count of bases not matched to a gene: 8. CDR3 bases: TGTGCCAGCAACCTACAGGGGGCGAGGGGCTACACCTTC. Translated, it gives CASNLQGARGYTF.

This rearrangement joins TRBV9 to TRBJ1-6; the D is unclear. Germline CDR1 reads SGDLS; CDR2 reads YYNGEE. The CDR3 has 16 residues. Trimming left V 4 bases short and J 6 bases short, with 17 bases between. CDR3 sequence: CASSPYSTDTNSPLHF. CDR3 DNA sequence: TGTGCCAGCAGCCCCTATAGTACAGACACTAATTCACCCCTCCACTTT.

Written as DNA, the CDR3 is TGTGCCTGGAGGCCCCGGACCGGGGAGCTGTTTTTT. Amino acid sequence: CAWRPRTGELFF. The J gene is TRBJ2-2, the V gene TRBV30; no definite D call. This CDR3 is built from 12 residues. Looked up from germline, CDR1 is GTSNPN and CDR2 is SVGIG (reference sequence). Trimming pared 3 bases from V and 5 bases from J, leaving 7 bases between.

V and J are TRBV7-2 and TRBJ2-3, with D hard to call. The CDR3 length is 14 residues. The ends were cut back, 8 bases at V and 2 bases at J, with 14 bases in the middle. Germline lookup yields CDR1 SGHTA and CDR2 FQGNSA. CDR3 protein: CASALDPTTDTQYF. The CDR3 DNA reads as TGTGCCAGCGCCCTAGACCCTACCACAGATACGCAGTATTTT.

The V call is TRBV7-2, the J call TRBJ1-5; maybe TRBD1 (5 bases). Germline V gene lookup returns CDR1 SGHTA and CDR2 FQGNSA. The CDR3 has 15 amino acids. V lost 0 bases to trimming and J lost 6 bases, with 12 bases between them. The CDR3 coding sequence is TGTGCCAGCAGCTTAGCGATTACGGGGGTTCAGCCCCAGCATTTT. Encoded protein: CASSLAITGVQPQHF.

The V and J genes are TRBV7-2 and TRBJ2-5, with 9 positions matching TRBD1. After removal of 5 bases from V and 4 bases from J, the junction contained 5 bases not matched to a gene. Looked up from germline, CDR1 is SGHTA and CDR2 is FQGNSA. The CDR3 has 14 amino acids. The DNA of the CDR3 is TGTGCCAGCAGCCCGGGACAGGGAGCAGAGACCCAGTACTTC. Its protein product is CASSPGQGAETQYF.

A single count supports this clone. V gene TRBV2 combines with J gene TRBJ1-4; D may be TRBD1 (6 bases). V was pared by 7 bases and J by 0 bases, with 12 bases between. CDR3 length: 15 amino acids. The germline V gene has CDR1 SNHLY and CDR2 FYNNEI. The CDR3 protein is CASTDRLSTNEKLFF. In DNA, the CDR3 is TGTGCCAGCACCGACAGGCTATCAACTAATGAAAAACTGTTTTTT.

V usage is TRBV27 and J usage is TRBJ1-1; D ambiguous. CDR3 size: 13 residues. CDR1 and CDR2 (germline): MNHEY, SMNVEV (reference sequence). V was pared by 6 bases and J by 0 bases, with 8 bases between. CDR3 nucleotide sequence: TGTGCCAGCAGAAACAACTTGAACACTGAAGCTTTCTTT. Its translation is CASRNNLNTEAFF.

The V gene is TRBV7-2, the J gene TRBJ2-1, with 10 bases identical to TRBD2. CDR1 is SGHTA and CDR2 is FQGNSA in the germline V gene. V lost 2 bases and J lost 6; bases outside the gene matches: 4. This CDR3 has 15 residues. The CDR3 is CASSLLAGVPNEQFF. The CDR3 bases are TGTGCCAGCAGCTTACTAGCGGGAGTTCCCAATGAGCAGTTCTTC.

This sequence joins TRBV6-5 and TRBJ1-2; D not resolved. V lost 9 bases, J lost 8 bases, and 16 bases lay in between. CDR3 size: 12 residues. Germline loops: CDR1 MNHEY, CDR2 SVGAGI. The chain's CDR3 is CARIRVPRGYTF. The CDR3 region has the DNA TGTGCCAGGATTCGGGTCCCGAGGGGCTACACCTTC.

About this clone itself: The junction shows a germline mismatch at one end, possibly a read error. The genes are TRBV6-4 and TRBJ2-1; TRBD2 agrees at 8 bases. This CDR3 comprises 16 residues. Germline CDR1 reads MRHNA; CDR2 reads SNTAGT. The CDR3 loop reads CASSSSSGRSHNEQFF. The CDR3 bases are TGTGCCAGCAGTTCGTCTAGCGGGCGCTCCCACAATGAGCAGTTCTTC.

This chain connects TRBV19 to TRBJ2-7, with a weak D call TRBD1 (5 bases). Trimming pared 1 base from V and 3 bases from J, leaving 7 bases between. The V gene's germline CDR1 is LNHDA and CDR2 SQIVND (reference sequence). CDR3 length: 13 amino acids. The CDR3 DNA reads as TGTGCCAGTAGTATAGGGACACACTACGAGCAGTACTTC. Its protein product is CASSIGTHYEQYF.

The rearrangement uses TRBV5-6 and TRBJ2-7, with a weak D call TRBD1 (5 bases). From germline, CDR1 is SGHDT and CDR2 YYEEEE. V shed 2 bases and J shed 7 bases, with 16 bases lying between them. CDR3 length equals 14 residues. CDR3 region: CASSFGLAGREQYF. CDR3 sequence (DNA): TGTGCCAGCAGCTTCGGTTTAGCAGGGCGAGAGCAGTACTTC.

The chain employs TRBV5-1 and TRBJ2-3, with no clear D. The length of the CDR3 is 12 residues. Germline values: CDR1 SGHRS, CDR2 YFSETQ. Trimming took off 2 bases at V and 2 bases at J, with 3 bases between the two ends. The CDR3 loop is CASSLFTDTQYF. CDR3 DNA sequence: TGCGCCAGCAGCTTATTCACAGATACGCAGTATTTT.

The chain is built from TRBV14 and TRBJ2-4; D is tentatively TRBD1 or TRBD2 (5 bases each). This CDR3 has 15 amino acids. The V end was cut by 0 bases, the J end by 9 bases, with 15 bases between. Germline V gene data show CDR1 as SGHDN and CDR2 as FVKESK. This CDR3 reads CASSQDMARGTIQYF. Here the CDR3 DNA reads TGTGCCAGCAGCCAAGATATGGCCCGTGGGACCATTCAGTACTTC.

CDR3 sequence (DNA): TGTGCCAGCAGCTTAGTGGGACTAGCGAATAATGAGCAGTTCTTC. It yields the protein CASSLVGLANNEQFF. V usage is TRBV7-2 and J usage is TRBJ2-1; TRBD2 agrees at 10 bases. Germline CDR1 SGHTA, CDR2 FQGNSA. V was pared by 1 base and J by 7 bases, with 4 bases of the junction left unmatched. The CDR3 is 15 residues long.

This chain connects TRBV27 to TRBJ1-1, with TRBD1 identical over 8 bases. CDR1 and CDR2 (germline): MNHEY, SMNVEV (reference sequence). The V segment lost 2 bases and the J segment 4 bases; nucleotides outside the gene matches: 9. CDR3 length: 16 amino acids. The CDR3 DNA reads as TGTGCCAGCAGTTTAATTATTGGGACAGGACGCACTGAAGCTTTCTTT. This gives the protein CASSLIIGTGRTEAFF.

The chain recombines TRBV6-2 or TRBV6-3 with TRBJ2-1, with 12 bases identical to TRBD2. The CDR3 length is 15 residues. V lost 5 bases to trimming and J lost 8 bases; unmatched junction nucleotides: 7. Germline loops: CDR1 MNHEY, CDR2 SVGEGT. CDR3 residues: CASSDGLAGLDEQFF. CDR3 nucleotides: TGTGCCAGCAGTGATGGACTAGCGGGATTGGATGAGCAGTTCTTC.

The CDR3 spells CASSLGADPHSGANVLTF. The CDR3 DNA reads as TGTGCCAGCAGCTTAGGGGCAGACCCTCACTCTGGGGCCAACGTCCTGACTTTC. The chain carries TRBV11-3 and TRBJ2-6; the D is unclear. The CDR3 consists of 18 residues. From germline, CDR1 is SGHNT and CDR2 YENEEA. Trimming removed 1 base at V and 0 bases at J, with 13 bases between.

This chain's CDR3 is CASSLVGTPGTGELFF. Here the CDR3 DNA reads TGTGCCAGCAGCTTAGTGGGGACCCCGGGTACCGGGGAGCTGTTTTTT. The chain recombines TRBV7-8 with TRBJ2-2; D may be TRBD1 or TRBD2 (5 bases each). V dropped 1 base and J dropped 5 bases, with 14 bases sitting between them. Germline V gives CDR1 SGHVS, CDR2 FQNEAQ. The CDR3 has 16 amino acids.

V is TRBV7-9 and J is TRBJ2-1; 11 nucleotides line up with TRBD2. Germline V gene lookup returns CDR1 SEHNR and CDR2 FQNEAQ (reference sequence). V lost 6 bases, J lost 6 bases, and 7 bases stayed unmatched. The CDR3 runs 15 residues. The CDR3 region is CASRASGTSGNEQFF. The CDR3 DNA reads as TGTGCCAGCAGGGCTTCCGGGACTAGCGGCAATGAGCAGTTCTTC.

The rearrangement joins TRBV9 to TRBJ2-7; D unclear. The germline CDR1 and CDR2 sequences are SGDLS and YYNGEE. V shed 1 base and J shed 1 base, with 12 bases lying between them. The CDR3 is 15 amino acids. CDR3 coding DNA: TGTGCCAGCAGCGTAAGCCCCGACATATCCTACGAGCAGTACTTC. Protein: CASSVSPDISYEQYF.

CDR3 loop: CASSANGLNQPQHF. In nucleotides, the CDR3 is TGTGCCAGCAGCGCGAACGGCTTAAATCAGCCCCAGCATTTT. The chain carries TRBV7-2 and TRBJ1-5; D remains unclear. The CDR3 spans 14 residues. The germline V gene has CDR1 SGHTA and CDR2 FQGNSA. V dropped 5 bases and J dropped 4 bases, with 12 bases sitting between them.